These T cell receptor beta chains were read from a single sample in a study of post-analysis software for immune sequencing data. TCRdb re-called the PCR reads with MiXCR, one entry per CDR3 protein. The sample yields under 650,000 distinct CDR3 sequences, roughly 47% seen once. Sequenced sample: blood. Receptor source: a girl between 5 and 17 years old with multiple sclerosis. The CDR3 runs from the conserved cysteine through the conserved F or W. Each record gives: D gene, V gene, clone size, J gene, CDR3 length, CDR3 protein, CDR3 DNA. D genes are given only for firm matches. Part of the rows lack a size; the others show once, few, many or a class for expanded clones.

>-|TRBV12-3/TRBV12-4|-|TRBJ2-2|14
CASSFVLPTGELFF
TGTGCCAGCAGTTTTGTGCTACCTACCGGGGAGCTGTTTTTT
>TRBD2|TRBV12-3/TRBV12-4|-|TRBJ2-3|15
CASRTPAGGTDTQYF
TGTGCCAGCAGGACCCCAGCGGGAGGCACAGATACGCAGTATTTT
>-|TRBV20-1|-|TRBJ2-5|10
CSATTETQYF
TGCAGTGCTACTACGGAGACCCAGTACTTC
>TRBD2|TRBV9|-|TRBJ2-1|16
CASSLEPSGGAYEQFF
TGTGCCAGCAGCTTGGAACCTAGCGGGGGGGCCTATGAGCAGTTCTTC
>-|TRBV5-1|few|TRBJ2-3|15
CASSRQLGSTDTQYF
TGCGCCAGCAGCCGACAGCTGGGGAGCACAGATACGCAGTATTTT
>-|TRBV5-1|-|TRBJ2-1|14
CASSSRAREHEQFF
TGCGCCAGCAGCTCCCGCGCGAGAGAACATGAGCAGTTCTTC
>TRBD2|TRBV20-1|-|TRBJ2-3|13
CSAPTSVTDTQYF
TGCAGTGCCCCGACTAGCGTCACAGATACGCAGTATTTT
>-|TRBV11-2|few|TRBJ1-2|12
CASSGPNYGYTF
TGTGCCAGCAGCGGACCTAACTATGGCTACACCTTC
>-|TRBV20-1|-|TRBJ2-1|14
CSARTGGSSNEQFF
TGCAGTGCTAGGACGGGCGGATCGTCCAATGAGCAGTTCTTC
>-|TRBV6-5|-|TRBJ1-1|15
CASSYSTGSGTEAFF
TGTGCCAGCAGTTACTCGACGGGTAGTGGGACTGAAGCTTTCTTT